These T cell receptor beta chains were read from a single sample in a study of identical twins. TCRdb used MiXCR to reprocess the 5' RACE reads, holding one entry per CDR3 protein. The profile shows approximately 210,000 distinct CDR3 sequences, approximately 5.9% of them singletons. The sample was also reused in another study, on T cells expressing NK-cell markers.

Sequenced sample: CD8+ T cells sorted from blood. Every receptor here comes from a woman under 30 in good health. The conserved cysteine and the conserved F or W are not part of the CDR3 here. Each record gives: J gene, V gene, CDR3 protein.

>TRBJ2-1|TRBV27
ASSLPGLAVNEQF
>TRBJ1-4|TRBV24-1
ATSDLMGQGILSPNEKLF
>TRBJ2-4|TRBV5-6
ASSLMTGGDIQY
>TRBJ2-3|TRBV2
ASSSGQGQVTDTQY
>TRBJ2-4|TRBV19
ASSLLYGKNIQY
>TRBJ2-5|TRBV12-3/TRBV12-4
ASSSTGGGRRETQY
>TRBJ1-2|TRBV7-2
ASSLGSGRGYT
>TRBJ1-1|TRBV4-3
ASSQGPMNTEAF
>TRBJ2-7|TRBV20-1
SASDPGQPYEQY
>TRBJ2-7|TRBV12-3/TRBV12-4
ASSPQAGDPSYEQY
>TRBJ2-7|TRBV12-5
ASGLGGLWDEQY
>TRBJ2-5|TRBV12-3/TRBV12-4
ASSLTSIQETQY
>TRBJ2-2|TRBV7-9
ASSPNQWEDTGELF
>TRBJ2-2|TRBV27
ASSPTGGFTGELF
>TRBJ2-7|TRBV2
ASSKETGSHEQY
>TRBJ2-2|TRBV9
ASSVGSGNTGELF
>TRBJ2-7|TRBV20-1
SAKEGGDHYEQY
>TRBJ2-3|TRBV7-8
ASSLSGSGADTQY
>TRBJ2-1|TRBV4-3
ASSQELGLSSYNEQF
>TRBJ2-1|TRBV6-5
ASSYGGRNEQF
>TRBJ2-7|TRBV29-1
SVEGGVGYGYEQY
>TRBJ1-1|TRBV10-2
ASGGDLTAF
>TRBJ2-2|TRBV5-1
ASGVNLAGASNTGELF
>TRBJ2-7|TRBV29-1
SVSGGLIYEQY
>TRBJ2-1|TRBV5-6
ASSWPSGGFYEQF
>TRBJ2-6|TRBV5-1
ASSTGVDNVLT
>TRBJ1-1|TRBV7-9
ASTPTGGEGTEAF
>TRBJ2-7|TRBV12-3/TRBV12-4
ASRTTGEAYEQY
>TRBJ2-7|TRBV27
ASSVAGAVLYEQY
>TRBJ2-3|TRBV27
ASSLEAGSVTDTQY
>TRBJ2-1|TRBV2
ASLDRGHEQF
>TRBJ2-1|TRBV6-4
ASSDEAGAPYNEQF